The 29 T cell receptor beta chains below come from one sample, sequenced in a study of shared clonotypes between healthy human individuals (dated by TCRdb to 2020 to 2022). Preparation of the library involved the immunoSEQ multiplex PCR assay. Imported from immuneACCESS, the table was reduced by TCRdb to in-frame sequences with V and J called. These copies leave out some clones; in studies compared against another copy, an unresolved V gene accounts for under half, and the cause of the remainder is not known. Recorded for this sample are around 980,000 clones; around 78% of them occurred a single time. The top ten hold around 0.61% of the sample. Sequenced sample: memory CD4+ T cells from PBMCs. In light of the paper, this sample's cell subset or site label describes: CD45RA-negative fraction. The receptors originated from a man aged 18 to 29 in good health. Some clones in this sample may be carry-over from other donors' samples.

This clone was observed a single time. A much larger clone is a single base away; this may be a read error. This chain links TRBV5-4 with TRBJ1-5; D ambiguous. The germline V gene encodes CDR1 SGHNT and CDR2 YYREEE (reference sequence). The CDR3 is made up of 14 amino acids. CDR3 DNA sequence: TGTGCCGGCAGCCCCGGGCAGGGCAATCAGCCCCAGCATTTT. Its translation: CAGSPGQGNQPQHF.

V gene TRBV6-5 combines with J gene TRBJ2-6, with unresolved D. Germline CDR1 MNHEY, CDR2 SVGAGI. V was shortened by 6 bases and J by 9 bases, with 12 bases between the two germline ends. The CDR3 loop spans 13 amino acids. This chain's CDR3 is CASRAEQHNVLTF. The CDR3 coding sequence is TGTGCCAGCAGGGCTGAGCAGCACAACGTCCTGACTTTC.

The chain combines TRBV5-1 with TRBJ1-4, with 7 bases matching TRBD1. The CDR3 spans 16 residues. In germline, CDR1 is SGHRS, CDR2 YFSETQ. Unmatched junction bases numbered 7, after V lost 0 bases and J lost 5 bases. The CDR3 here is CASSLAEGAQNEKLFF. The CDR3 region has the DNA TGCGCCAGCAGCTTGGCTGAGGGGGCGCAGAATGAAAAACTGTTTTTT.

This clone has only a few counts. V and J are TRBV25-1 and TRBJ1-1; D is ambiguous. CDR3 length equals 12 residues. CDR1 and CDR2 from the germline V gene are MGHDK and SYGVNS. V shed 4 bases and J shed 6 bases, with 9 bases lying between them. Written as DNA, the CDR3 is TGTGCCAGCAGTGGCAGAAGCGCTGAAGCTTTCTTT. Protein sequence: CASSGRSAEAFF. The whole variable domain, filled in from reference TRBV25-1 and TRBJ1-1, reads EADIYQTPRYLVIGTGKKITLECSQTMGHDKMYWYQQDPGMELHLIHYSYGVNSTEKGDLSSESTVSRIRTEHFPLTLESARPSHTSQYLCASSGRSAEAFFGQGTRLTVV.

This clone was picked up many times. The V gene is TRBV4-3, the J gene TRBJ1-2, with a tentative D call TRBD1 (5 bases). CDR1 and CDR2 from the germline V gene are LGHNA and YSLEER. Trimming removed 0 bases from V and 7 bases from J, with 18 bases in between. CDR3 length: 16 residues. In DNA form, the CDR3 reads TGCGCCAGCAGCCAAGATGGGAGGGGACTGGTTCGTGGCTACACCTTC. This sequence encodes CASSQDGRGLVRGYTF.

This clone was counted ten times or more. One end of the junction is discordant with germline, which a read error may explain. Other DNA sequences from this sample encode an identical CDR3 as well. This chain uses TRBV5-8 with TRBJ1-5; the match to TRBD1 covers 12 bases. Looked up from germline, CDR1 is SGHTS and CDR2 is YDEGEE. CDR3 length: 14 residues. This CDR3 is CASGTGGLNQPRHF. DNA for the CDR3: TGTGCCAGCGGGACAGGGGGCCTCAATCAGCCCCGGCATTTT.

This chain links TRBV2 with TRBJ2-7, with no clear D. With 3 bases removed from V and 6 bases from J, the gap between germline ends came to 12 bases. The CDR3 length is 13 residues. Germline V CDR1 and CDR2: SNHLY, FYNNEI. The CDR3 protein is CASSESGIGEQYF. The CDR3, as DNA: TGTGCCAGCAGTGAGTCTGGGATCGGCGAGCAGTACTTC.

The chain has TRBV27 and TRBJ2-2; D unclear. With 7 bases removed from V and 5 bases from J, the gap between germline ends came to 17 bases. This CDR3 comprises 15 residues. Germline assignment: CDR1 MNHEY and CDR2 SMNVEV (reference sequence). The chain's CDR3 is CASTVTILRTGELFF. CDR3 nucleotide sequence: TGTGCCAGCACCGTTACAATCCTCAGGACCGGGGAGCTGTTTTTT.

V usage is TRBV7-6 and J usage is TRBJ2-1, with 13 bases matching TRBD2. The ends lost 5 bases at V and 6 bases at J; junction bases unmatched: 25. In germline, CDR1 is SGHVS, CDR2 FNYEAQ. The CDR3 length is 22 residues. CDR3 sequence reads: CASSPLKRTSGSLASRGNEQFF. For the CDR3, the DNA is TGTGCCAGCAGCCCACTCAAAAGGACTAGCGGGAGTTTGGCGTCCCGTGGCAATGAGCAGTTCTTC. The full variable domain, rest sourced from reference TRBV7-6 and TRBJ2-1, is GAGVSQSPRYKVTKRGQDVALRCDPISGHVSLYWYRQALGQGPEFLTYFNYEAQQDKSGLPNDRFSAERPEGSISTLTIQRTEQRDSAMYRCASSPLKRTSGSLASRGNEQFFGPGTRLTVL.

As DNA, the CDR3 is TGTGCCAGCAGATCCCCCCGGGGGGTGGGTGAGCAGTTCTTC. Translated, it gives CASRSPRGVGEQFF. The rearrangement uses TRBV7-9 and TRBJ2-1; TRBD2 matches 7 bases. V lost 6 bases to trimming and J lost 9 bases; unmatched junction nucleotides: 11. This CDR3 region has 14 residues. CDR1 and CDR2 from the germline V gene are SEHNR and FQNEAQ (reference sequence).

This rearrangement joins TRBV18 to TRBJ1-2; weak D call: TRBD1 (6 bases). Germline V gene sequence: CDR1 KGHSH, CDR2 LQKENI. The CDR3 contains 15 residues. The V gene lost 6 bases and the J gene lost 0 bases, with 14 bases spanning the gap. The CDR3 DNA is TGTGCCAGCTCTCCGCTACAGGGAGCTAACTATGGCTACACCTTC. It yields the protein CASSPLQGANYGYTF.

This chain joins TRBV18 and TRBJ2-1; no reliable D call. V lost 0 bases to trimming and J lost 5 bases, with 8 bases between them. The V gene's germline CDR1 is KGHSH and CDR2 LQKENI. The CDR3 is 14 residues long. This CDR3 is CASSPPGRDNEQFF. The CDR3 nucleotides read TGTGCCAGCTCACCACCAGGACGGGACAATGAGCAGTTCTTC.

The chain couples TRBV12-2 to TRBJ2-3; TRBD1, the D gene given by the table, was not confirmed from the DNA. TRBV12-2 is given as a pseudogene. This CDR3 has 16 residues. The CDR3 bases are TGTGCAAGTCGCCACGGACAGGACCCTCTCACAGATACGCAGTATTTT. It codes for CASRHGQDPLTDTQYF.

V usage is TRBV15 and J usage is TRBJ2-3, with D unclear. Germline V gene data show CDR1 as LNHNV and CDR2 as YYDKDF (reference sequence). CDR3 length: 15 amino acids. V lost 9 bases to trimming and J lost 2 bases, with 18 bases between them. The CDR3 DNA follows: TGTGCCACTTCTCGGGCCCTTAGGGACACAGATACGCAGTATTTT. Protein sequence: CATSRALRDTDTQYF. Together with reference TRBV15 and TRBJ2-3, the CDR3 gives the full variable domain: DAMVIQNPRYQVTQFGKPVTLSCSQTLNHNVMYWYQQKSSQAPKLLFHYYDKDFNNEADTPDNFQSRRPNTSFCFLDIRSPGLGDTAMYLCATSRALRDTDTQYFGPGTRLTVL.

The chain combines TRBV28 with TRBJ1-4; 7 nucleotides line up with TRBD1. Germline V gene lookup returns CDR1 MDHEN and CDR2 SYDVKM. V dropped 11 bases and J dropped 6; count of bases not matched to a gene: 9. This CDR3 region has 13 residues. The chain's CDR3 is CASGGGGDEKLFF. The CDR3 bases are TGTGCCTCAGGGGGGGGCGGAGATGAAAAACTGTTTTTT.

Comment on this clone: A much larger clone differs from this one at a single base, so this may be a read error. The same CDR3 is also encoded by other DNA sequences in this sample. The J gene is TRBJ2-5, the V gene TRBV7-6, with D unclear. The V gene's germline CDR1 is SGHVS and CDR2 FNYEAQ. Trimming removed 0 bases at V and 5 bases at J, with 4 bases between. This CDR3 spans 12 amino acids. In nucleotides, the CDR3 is TGTGCCAGCAGCTTAGCAAGGGAGACCCAGTACTTC. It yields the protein CASSLARETQYF. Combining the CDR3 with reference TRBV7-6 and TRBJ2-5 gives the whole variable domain GAGVSQSPRYKVTKRGQDVALRCDPISGHVSLYWYRQALGQGPEFLTYFNYEAQQDKSGLPNDRFSAERPEGSISTLTIQRTEQRDSAMYRCASSLARETQYFGPGTRLLVL.

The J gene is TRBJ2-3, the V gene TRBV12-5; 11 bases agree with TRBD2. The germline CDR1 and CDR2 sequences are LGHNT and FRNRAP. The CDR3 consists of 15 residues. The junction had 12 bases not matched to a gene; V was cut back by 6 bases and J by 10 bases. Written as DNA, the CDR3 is TGTGCTAGTGGATCCGGGACTAGCGGTCCCGAGCCGCAGTATTTT. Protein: CASGSGTSGPEPQYF.

The CDR3 sequence is CASSIEGRVRLNQPQHF. In DNA, the CDR3 is TGTGCCAGTAGTATAGAGGGCAGGGTCAGACTGAATCAGCCCCAGCATTTT. The chain is built from TRBV19 and TRBJ1-5, with a tentative D call TRBD1 (5 bases). Germline V CDR1 and CDR2: LNHDA, SQIVND (reference sequence). Trimming stripped 0 bases from V and 4 bases from J, with 16 bases between. The CDR3 has 17 amino acids. The full variable domain, in which reference TRBV19 and TRBJ1-5 provide the parts outside the CDR3, is DGGITQSPKYLFRKEGQNVTLSCEQNLNHDAMYWYRQDPGQGLRLIYYSQIVNDFQKGDIAEGYSVSREKKESFPLTVTSAQKNPTAFYLCASSIEGRVRLNQPQHFGDGTRLSIL.

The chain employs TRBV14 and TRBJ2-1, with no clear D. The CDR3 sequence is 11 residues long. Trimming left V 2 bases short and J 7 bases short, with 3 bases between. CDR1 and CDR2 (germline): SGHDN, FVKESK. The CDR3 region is CASSQRNEQFF. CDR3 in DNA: TGTGCCAGCAGCCAACGGAATGAGCAGTTCTTC.

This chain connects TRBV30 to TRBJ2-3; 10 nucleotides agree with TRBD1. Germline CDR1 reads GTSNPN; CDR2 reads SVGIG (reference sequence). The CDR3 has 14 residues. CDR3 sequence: CAWDRDRGYDTQYF. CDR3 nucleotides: TGTGCATGGGACCGGGACAGGGGTTACGATACGCAGTATTTT.

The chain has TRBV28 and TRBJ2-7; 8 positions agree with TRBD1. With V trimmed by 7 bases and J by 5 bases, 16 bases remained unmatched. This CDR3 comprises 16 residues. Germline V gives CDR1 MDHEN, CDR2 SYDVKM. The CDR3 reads CASTSLPRDRGDEQYF. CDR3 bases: TGTGCCAGCACCTCTCTGCCCCGTGACAGGGGAGACGAGCAGTACTTC.

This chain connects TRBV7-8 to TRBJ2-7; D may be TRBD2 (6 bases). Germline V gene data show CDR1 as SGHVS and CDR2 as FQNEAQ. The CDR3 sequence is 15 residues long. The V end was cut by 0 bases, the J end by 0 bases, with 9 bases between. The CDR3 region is CASSLARGSSYEQYF. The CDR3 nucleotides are TGTGCCAGCAGCTTAGCTCGGGGGTCCTCCTACGAGCAGTACTTC.

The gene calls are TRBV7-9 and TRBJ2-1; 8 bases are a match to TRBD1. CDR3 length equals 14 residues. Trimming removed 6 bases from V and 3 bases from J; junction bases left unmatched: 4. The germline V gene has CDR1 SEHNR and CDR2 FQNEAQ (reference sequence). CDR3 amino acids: CASRRDRGYNEQFF. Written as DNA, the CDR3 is TGTGCCAGCAGGAGAGACAGGGGCTACAATGAGCAGTTCTTC.

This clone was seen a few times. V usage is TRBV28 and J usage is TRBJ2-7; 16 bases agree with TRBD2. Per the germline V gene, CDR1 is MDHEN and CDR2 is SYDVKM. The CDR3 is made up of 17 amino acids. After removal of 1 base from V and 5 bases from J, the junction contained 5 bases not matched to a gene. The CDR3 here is CASSLFGTSGRAHEQYF. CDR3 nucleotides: TGTGCCAGCAGTTTATTCGGGACTAGCGGGAGGGCCCACGAGCAGTACTTC.

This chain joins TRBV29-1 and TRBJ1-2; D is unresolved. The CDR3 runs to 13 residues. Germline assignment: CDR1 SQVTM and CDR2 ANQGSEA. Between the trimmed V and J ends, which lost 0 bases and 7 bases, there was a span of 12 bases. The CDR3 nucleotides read TGCAGCGTTGAAGACCGGAGGGTAGGTGGCTACACCTTC. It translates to CSVEDRRVGGYTF.

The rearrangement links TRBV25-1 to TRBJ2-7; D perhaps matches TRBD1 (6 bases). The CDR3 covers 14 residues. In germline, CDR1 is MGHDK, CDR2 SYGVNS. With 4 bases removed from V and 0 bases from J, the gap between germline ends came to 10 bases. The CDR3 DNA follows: TGTGCCAGCAGTGGGACAGTTTCCTCCTACGAGCAGTACTTC. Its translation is CASSGTVSSYEQYF.

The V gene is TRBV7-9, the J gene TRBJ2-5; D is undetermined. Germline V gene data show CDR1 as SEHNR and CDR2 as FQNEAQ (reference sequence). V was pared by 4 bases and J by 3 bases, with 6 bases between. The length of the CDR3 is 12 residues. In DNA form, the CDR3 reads TGTGCCAGCAGCTGGCAGGAAGAGACCCAGTACTTC. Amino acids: CASSWQEETQYF.

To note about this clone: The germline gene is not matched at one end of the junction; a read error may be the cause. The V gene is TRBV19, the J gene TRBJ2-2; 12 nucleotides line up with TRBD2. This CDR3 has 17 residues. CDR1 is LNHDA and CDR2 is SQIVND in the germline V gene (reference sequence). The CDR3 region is CATPPGTSGPNAGELFF. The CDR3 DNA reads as TGTGCCACCCCTCCAGGGACTAGCGGGCCGAACGCCGGGGAGCTGTTTTTT. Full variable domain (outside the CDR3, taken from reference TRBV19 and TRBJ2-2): DGGITQSPKYLFRKEGQNVTLSCEQNLNHDAMYWYRQDPGQGLRLIYYSQIVNDFQKGDIAEGYSVSREKKESFPLTVTSAQKNPTAFYLCATPPGTSGPNAGELFFGEGSRLTVL.

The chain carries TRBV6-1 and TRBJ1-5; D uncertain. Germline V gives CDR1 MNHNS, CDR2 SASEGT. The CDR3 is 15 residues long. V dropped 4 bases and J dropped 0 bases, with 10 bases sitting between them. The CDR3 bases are TGTGCCAGCAGTGCCGGGATTCCTAGCAATCAGCCCCAGCATTTT. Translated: CASSAGIPSNQPQHF.